A single T cell receptor beta chain is shown here with its context. As yet, its antigen is unknown. These data belong to a study of cytomegalovirus exposure and HLA in healthy donors. Notes on the study in general: The authors listed some 150 TCR beta chains as cytomegalovirus-associated. A few chains linked to CMV were shown in vitro to be specific for CMV antigens.

The CDR3 is 13 amino acids. Germline values: CDR1 SGHAT, CDR2 FQDESV (reference sequence). Trimming cost V 0 bases and J 9 bases, with 9 bases left between them. Sequencing used immunoSEQ multiplex PCR; TCRdb keeps in-frame clones, though not all of them. Among roughly 150,000 clones listed, 88% were seen once. The TCR originated in a man aged 18 to 30 in good health and CMV-seronegative. The V and J genes are TRBV11-1 and TRBJ2-1; the D gene is possibly TRBD2 (6 bases). The material sequenced was PBMCs. CDR3 sequence (DNA): TGTGCCAGCAGCTTAGCGGGGGGATTTGAGCAGTTCTTC. The encoded protein is CASSLAGGFEQFF.